A single T cell receptor (beta chain) is shown here with its context. Germline V gene data show CDR1 as KGHSH and CDR2 as LQKENI. V was pared by 6 bases and J by 8 bases, with 8 bases of the junction left unmatched. CDR3 length equals 14 residues. The data derive from a study of blood T cell repertoires in COVID-19. Profiling relied on immunoSEQ multiplex PCR, and the TCRdb table lists in-frame clones only, not all of them. The table records about 120,000 clones, about four fifths of them present only once. Sequenced input: peripheral blood. This clonotype was sampled from a human donor in a cohort sampled during active COVID-19. The chain joins TRBV18 to TRBJ1-1, with TRBD1 identical over 11 bases. The CDR3 loop is CASSLGTGGKEAFF. The CDR3 DNA sequence: TGTGCCAGCTCGCTGGGGACAGGGGGTAAGGAAGCTTTCTTT.